Given below is one TCR beta chain in context. What it binds is unknown. The time point denotes: baseline, week 1 (first vaccination visit). The treatment is: pre-vaccination baseline after standard-of-care therapy. The donors' diagnosis was new WHO grade 3 or 4 astrocytoma that was IDH1-mutant and ATRX-lost. The data originate from a study of a mutant IDH1 vaccine in newly diagnosed glioma. Background on the study: Sex distribution of treated patients was approximately 62% male and approximately 38% female; mean age was roughly 37 years. Study findings and constraints: Of all patients, around 93% showed vaccine-induced immune responses. With respect to changes in top peripheral T cell clonotypes, pseudoprogression seemed unrelated.

Trimming cost V 0 bases and J 3 bases; bases outside gene matches: 7. Looked up from germline, CDR1 is SGHRS and CDR2 is YFSETQ. The CDR3 has 16 residues. Method: immunoSEQ multiplex PCR; TCRdb's copy keeps in-frame clones and lacks some. This sample has tens of thousands of clones; around four fifths occur once, and the top ten carry 6% to 9.5%. The specimen comprised PBMCs, sampled from a glioma patient treated with radiotherapy, temozolomide or both. This TCR came from a woman aged 45-65 years with glioma. This rearrangement joins TRBV5-1 to TRBJ2-7; 9 nucleotides agree with TRBD1. This CDR3 is CASSLGLGQGYYEQYF. The CDR3, as DNA: TGCGCCAGCAGCTTGGGGCTGGGACAGGGTTACTACGAGCAGTACTTC. Combining the CDR3 with reference TRBV5-1 and TRBJ2-7 gives the whole variable domain KAGVTQTPRYLIKTRGQQVTLSCSPISGHRSVSWYQQTPGQGLQFLFEYFSETQRNKGNFPGRFSGRQFSNSRSEMNVSTLELGDSALYLCASSLGLGQGYYEQYFGPGTRLTVT.